The present T cell receptor beta chain was sequenced within a study of CD8 T cells in Susac syndrome. V lost 3 bases and J lost 3, with 16 bases in between. This CDR3 is 16 amino acids long. Germline V lookup: CDR1 SGHDT, CDR2 YYEEEE. TCR beta from blood CD8+ and CD4+ T cells was sequenced. RNA in amounts of roughly 0.5 to 1 ug was reverse transcribed with random hexamers. TCRdb reanalysed the immunoSEQ multiplex PCR reads using MiXCR and keeps one entry per CDR3 protein. Counted here are 100,000 to 150,000 distinct CDR3 sequences, approximately 93% occurring once; the ten biggest clones make up approximately 0.3%.

The genes are TRBV5-6 and TRBJ2-1; D is unresolved. The TCR sequence derives from a human donor with multiple sclerosis. The sequenced sample consisted of CD8+ T cells from PBMCs. CDR3 sequence: CASSSPSWQDYNEQFF. CDR3 bases: TGTGCCAGCAGCTCACCCTCGTGGCAGGACTACAATGAGCAGTTCTTC.